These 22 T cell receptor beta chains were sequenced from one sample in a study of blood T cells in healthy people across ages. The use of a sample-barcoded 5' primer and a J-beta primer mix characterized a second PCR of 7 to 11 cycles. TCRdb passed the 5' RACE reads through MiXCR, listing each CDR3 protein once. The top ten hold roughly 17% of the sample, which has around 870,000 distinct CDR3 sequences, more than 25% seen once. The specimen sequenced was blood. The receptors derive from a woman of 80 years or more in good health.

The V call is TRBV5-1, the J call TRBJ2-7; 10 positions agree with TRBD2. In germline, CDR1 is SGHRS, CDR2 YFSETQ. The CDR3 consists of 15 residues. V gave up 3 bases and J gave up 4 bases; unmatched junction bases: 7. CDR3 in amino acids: CASSSAGGLFYEQYF. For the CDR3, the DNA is TGCGCCAGCAGCTCAGCGGGAGGGCTTTTTTACGAGCAGTACTTC.

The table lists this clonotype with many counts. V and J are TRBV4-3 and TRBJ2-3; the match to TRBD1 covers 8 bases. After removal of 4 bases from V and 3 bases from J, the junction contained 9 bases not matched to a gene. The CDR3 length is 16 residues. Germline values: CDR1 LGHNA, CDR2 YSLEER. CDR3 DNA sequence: TGCGCCAGCAGCCCAAACTGGCAGGGGGCAACAGATACGCAGTATTTT. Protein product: CASSPNWQGATDTQYF.

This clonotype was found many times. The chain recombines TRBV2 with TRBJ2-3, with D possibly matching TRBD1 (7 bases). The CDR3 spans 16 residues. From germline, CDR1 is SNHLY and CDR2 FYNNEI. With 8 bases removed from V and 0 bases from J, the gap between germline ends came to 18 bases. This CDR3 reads CASSPLTGTSTDTQYF. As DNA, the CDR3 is TGTGCCAGCTCCCCTTTGACAGGGACTAGCACAGATACGCAGTATTTT. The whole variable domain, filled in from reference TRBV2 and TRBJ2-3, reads EPEVTQTPSHQVTQMGQEVILRCVPISNHLYFYWYRQILGQKVEFLVSFYNNEISEKSEIFDDQFSVERPDGSNFTLKIRSTKLEDSAMYFCASSPLTGTSTDTQYFGPGTRLTVL.

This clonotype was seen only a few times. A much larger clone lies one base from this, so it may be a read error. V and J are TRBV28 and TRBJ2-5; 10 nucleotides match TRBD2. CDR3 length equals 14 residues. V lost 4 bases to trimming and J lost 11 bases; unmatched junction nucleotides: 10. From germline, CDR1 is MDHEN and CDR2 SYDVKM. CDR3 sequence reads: CASSSSGGSNEQYF. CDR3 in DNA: TGTGCCAGCAGTTCTAGCGGGGGAAGCAATGAGCAGTACTTC. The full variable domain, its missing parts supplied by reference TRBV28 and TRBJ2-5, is DVKVTQSSRYLVKRTGEKVFLECVQDMDHENMFWYRQDPGLGLRLIYFSYDVKMKEKGDIPEGYSVSREKKERFSLILESASTNQTSMYLCASSSSGGSNEQYFGPGTRLLVL.

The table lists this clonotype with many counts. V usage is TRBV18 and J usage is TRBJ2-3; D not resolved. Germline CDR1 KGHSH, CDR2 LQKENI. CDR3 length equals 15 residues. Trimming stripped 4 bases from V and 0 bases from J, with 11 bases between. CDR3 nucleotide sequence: TGTGCCAGCTCACGTTACTCCCTTAGCACAGATACGCAGTATTTT. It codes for CASSRYSLSTDTQYF.

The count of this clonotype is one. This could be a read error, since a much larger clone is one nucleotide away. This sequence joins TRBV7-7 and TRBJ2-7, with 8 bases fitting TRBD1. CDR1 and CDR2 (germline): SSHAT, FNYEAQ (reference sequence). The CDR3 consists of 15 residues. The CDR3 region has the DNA TGTGCTAGCAGCACTGACAGGGGCCCCAATTACGAGCAGTACTTC. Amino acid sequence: CASSTDRGPNYEQYF. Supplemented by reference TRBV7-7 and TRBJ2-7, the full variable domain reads GAGVSQSPRYKVTKRGQDVTLRCDPISSHATLYWYQQALGQGPEFLTYFNYEAQPDKSGLPSDRFSAERPEGSISTLTIQRTEQRDSAMYRCASSTDRGPNYEQYFGPGTRLTVT.

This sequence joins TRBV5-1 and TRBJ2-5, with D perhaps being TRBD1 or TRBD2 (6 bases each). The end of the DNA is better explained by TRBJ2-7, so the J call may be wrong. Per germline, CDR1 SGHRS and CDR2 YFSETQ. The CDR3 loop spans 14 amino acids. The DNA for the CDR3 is TGCGCCAGCATTAGGAGGGGGGACTCCTACGAGCAGTACTTC. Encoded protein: CASIRRGDSYEQYF.

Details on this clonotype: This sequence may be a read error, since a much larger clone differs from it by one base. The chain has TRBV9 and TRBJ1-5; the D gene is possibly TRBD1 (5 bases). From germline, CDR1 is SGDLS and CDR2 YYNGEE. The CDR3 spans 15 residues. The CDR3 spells CASSVGRDRIQPQNF. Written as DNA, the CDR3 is TGTGCCAGCAGCGTAGGCAGGGATCGTATTCAGCCCCAGAATTTT.

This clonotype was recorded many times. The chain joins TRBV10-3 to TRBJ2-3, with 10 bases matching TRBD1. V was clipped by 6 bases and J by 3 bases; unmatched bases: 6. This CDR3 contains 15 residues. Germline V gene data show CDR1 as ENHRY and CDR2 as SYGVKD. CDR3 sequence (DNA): TGTGCCATCAGGCCGGGACAGGGGTCAACAGATACGCAGTATTTT. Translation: CAIRPGQGSTDTQYF.

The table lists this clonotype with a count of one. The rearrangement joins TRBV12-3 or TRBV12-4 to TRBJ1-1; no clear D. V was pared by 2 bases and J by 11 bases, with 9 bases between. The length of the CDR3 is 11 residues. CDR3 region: CASSLRDRAFF. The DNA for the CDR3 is TGTGCCAGCAGTTTACGCGACCGGGCTTTCTTT.

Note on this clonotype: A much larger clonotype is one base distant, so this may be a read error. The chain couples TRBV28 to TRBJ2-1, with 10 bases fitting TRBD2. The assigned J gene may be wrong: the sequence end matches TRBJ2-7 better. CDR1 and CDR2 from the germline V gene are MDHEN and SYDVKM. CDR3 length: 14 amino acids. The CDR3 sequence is CATVGLAVYNEQYF. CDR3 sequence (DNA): TGTGCCACCGTCGGACTAGCGGTTTACAATGAGCAGTACTTC.

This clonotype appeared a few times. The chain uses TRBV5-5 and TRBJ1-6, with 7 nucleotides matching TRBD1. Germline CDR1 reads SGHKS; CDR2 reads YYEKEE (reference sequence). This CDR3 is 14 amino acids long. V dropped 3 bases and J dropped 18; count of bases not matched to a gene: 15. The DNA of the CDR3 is TGTGCCAGCAGCTCTTCCGAGACAGGGCCTCCTCCCCACTTT. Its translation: CASSSSETGPPPHF.

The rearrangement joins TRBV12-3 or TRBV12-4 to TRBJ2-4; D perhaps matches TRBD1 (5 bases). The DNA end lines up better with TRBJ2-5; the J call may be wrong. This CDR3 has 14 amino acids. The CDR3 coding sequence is TGTGCCAGCAGCTTCTTCCCCAGGGCAGAGACCCAGTACTTC. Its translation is CASSFFPRAETQYF.

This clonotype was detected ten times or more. The CDR3 bases are TGTGCCACCAGTGTAGGGGCCACAGGGTCCCAGTACTTC. As protein: CATSVGATGSQYF. The chain combines TRBV24-1 with TRBJ2-5, with D maybe TRBD1 (6 bases). Trimming cost V 5 bases and J 9 bases, with 15 bases left between them. Per the germline V gene, CDR1 is KGHDR and CDR2 is SFDVKD. The CDR3 spans 13 residues.

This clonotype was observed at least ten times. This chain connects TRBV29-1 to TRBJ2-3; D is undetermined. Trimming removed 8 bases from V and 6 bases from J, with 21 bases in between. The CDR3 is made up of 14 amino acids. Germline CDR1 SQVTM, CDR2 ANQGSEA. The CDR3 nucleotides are TGCAGCACCGTGAACCGTGGGATTCATGATACGCAGTATTTT. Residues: CSTVNRGIHDTQYF.

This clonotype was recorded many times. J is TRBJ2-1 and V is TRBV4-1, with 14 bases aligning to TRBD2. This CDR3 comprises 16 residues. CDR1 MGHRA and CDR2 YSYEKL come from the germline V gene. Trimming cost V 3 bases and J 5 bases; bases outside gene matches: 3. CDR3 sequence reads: CASSHGLAGGDNEQFF. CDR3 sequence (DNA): TGCGCCAGCAGCCACGGACTAGCGGGGGGCGACAATGAGCAGTTCTTC.

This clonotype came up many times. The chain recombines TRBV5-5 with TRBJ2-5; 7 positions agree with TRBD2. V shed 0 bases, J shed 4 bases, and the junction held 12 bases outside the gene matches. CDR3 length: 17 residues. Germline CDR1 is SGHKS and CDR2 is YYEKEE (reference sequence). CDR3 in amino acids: CASSLGRGNLGGETQYF. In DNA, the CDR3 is TGTGCCAGCAGCTTGGGGCGGGGGAACCTGGGGGGAGAGACCCAGTACTTC.

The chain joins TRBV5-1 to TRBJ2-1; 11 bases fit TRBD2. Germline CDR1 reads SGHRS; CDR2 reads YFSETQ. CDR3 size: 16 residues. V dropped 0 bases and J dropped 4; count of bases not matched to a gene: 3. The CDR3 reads CASSLGGTSGYNEQFF. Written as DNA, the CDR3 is TGCGCCAGCAGCTTGGGGGGGACTAGCGGTTACAATGAGCAGTTCTTC.

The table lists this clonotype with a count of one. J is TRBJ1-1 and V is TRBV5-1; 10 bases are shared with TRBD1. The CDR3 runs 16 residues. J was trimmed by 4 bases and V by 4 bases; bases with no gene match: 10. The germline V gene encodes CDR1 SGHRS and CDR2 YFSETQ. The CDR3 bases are TGCGCCAGCAGCCCGACCGACAGGGGGCTCATCACTGAAGCTTTCTTT. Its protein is CASSPTDRGLITEAFF.

The DNA of the CDR3 is TGCAGTGCCGAGCCCGACATCGACTCCTACGAGCAGTACTTC. It codes for CSAEPDIDSYEQYF. This rearrangement joins TRBV20-1 to TRBJ2-7, with unresolved D. The CDR3 contains 14 residues. CDR1 and CDR2 (germline): DFQATT, SNEGSKA (reference sequence). V was pared by 6 bases and J by 0 bases, with 15 bases between.

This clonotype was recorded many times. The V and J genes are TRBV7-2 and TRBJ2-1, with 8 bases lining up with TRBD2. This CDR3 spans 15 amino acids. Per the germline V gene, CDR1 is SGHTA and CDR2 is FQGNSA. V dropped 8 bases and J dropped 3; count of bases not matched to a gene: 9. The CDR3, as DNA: TGTGCCAGCCGCGAAAGCCTAGCGGGCTACAATGAGCAGTTCTTC. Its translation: CASRESLAGYNEQFF.

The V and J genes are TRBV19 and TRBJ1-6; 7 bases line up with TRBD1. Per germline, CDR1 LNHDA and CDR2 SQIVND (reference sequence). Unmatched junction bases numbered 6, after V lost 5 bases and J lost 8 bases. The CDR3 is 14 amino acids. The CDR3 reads CASSGRTGDSPLHF. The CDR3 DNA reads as TGTGCCAGTAGTGGAAGAACAGGGGATTCACCCCTCCACTTT. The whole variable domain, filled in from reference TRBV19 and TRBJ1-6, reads DGGITQSPKYLFRKEGQNVTLSCEQNLNHDAMYWYRQDPGQGLRLIYYSQIVNDFQKGDIAEGYSVSREKKESFPLTVTSAQKNPTAFYLCASSGRTGDSPLHFGNGTRLTVT.